The next 29 T cell receptor beta chains were all read from a single sample in a study of blood T cell repertoires in COVID-19. Sequenced by immunoSEQ multiplex PCR; TCRdb stores in-frame clones only, minus some. This table has tens of thousands of clones, over 75% appearing once. Material: peripheral blood. These receptors came from a human donor with active COVID-19. The donor label of this sample is uncertain.

The genes are TRBV4-1 and TRBJ2-7, with 8 positions matching TRBD1. CDR1 MGHRA and CDR2 YSYEKL come from the germline V gene. V shed 3 bases, J shed 3 bases, and the junction held 7 bases outside the gene matches. This CDR3 contains 15 residues. The CDR3 reads CASSHGIGQGYEQYF. In DNA form, the CDR3 reads TGCGCCAGCAGCCATGGGATTGGACAGGGCTACGAGCAGTACTTC.

V is TRBV19 and J is TRBJ1-1, with D tentatively TRBD1 (5 bases). Trimming stripped 5 bases from V and 5 bases from J, with 15 bases between. The CDR3 is 14 residues long. Per germline, CDR1 LNHDA and CDR2 SQIVND (reference sequence). CDR3 loop: CASSLLGGKTEAFF. CDR3 nucleotide sequence: TGTGCCAGTAGTTTGTTGGGGGGGAAGACTGAAGCTTTCTTT.

This clone was seen a few times. J is TRBJ1-6 and V is TRBV6-5, with a weak D call TRBD1 (5 bases). V was pared by 9 bases and J by 5 bases, with 17 bases between. The CDR3 sequence is 15 residues long. Germline-derived CDR1 and CDR2 are MNHEY and SVGAGI. The CDR3 DNA sequence: TGTGCCAGTGCAGGGAAGGGATCGAATAATTCACCCCTCCACTTT. The encoded protein is CASAGKGSNNSPLHF.

This clone was seen ten or more times. This chain links TRBV6-5 with TRBJ1-2; D perhaps matches TRBD1 (6 bases). CDR3 size: 12 residues. CDR1 is MNHEY, CDR2 SVGAGI, per germline. The V and J ends lost 8 bases and 8 bases respectively, with 15 bases between them. The DNA for the CDR3 is TGTGCCAGCCATTACCCCAGGGGCGGCTACACCTTC. Protein sequence: CASHYPRGGYTF.

The chain combines TRBV28 with TRBJ1-1, with D possibly being TRBD1 (5 bases). V shed 5 bases and J shed 7 bases, with 11 bases lying between them. The CDR3 has 12 residues. The germline V gene encodes CDR1 MDHEN and CDR2 SYDVKM. CDR3 region: CASSPTGYEAFF. The CDR3 DNA reads as TGTGCCAGCAGTCCTACAGGATATGAAGCTTTCTTT. Looking up the rest from reference TRBV28 and TRBJ1-1 gives the full variable domain: DVKVTQSSRYLVKRTGEKVFLECVQDMDHENMFWYRQDPGLGLRLIYFSYDVKMKEKGDIPEGYSVSREKKERFSLILESASTNQTSMYLCASSPTGYEAFFGQGTRLTVV.

This chain links TRBV28 with TRBJ1-4, with D possibly TRBD1 on 6 matching bases. Germline CDR1 is MDHEN and CDR2 is SYDVKM. CDR3 length: 13 amino acids. V dropped 5 bases and J dropped 7 bases, with 11 bases sitting between them. CDR3 sequence reads: CASSRPGVEKLFF. The CDR3 DNA sequence: TGTGCCAGCAGTAGGCCAGGGGTTGAAAAACTGTTTTTT.

This clone was picked up one time. The gene calls are TRBV24-1 and TRBJ2-1; D is unclear. The CDR3 is 13 amino acids. Between the trimmed V and J ends, which lost 0 bases and 6 bases, there was a span of 5 bases. Germline lookup yields CDR1 KGHDR and CDR2 SFDVKD. CDR3 sequence reads: CATSDLLSNEQFF. For the CDR3, the DNA is TGTGCCACCAGTGATTTGCTGTCCAATGAGCAGTTCTTC.

The rearrangement links TRBV12-3 or TRBV12-4 to TRBJ1-6; D remains ambiguous. The CDR3 spans 12 residues. V was clipped by 8 bases and J by 9 bases, with 11 bases between them. The CDR3 DNA sequence: TGTGCCAGCGGACTTCGGGTTTCACCCCTCCACTTT. Residues: CASGLRVSPLHF.

This chain links TRBV5-8 with TRBJ2-2; 10 bases align to TRBD2. The CDR3 length is 17 residues. The germline gives CDR1 SGHTS, CDR2 YDEGEE. V lost 4 bases and J lost 2; bases outside the gene matches: 8. The CDR3 loop reads CASSPTGLAANTGELFF. CDR3 coding DNA: TGTGCCAGCAGCCCTACAGGACTAGCGGCCAACACCGGGGAGCTGTTTTTT.

The chain employs TRBV7-3 and TRBJ2-5, with TRBD2 matching 12 bases. CDR1 is SGHTA and CDR2 is FQGTGA in the germline V gene. The junction had 0 bases not matched to a gene; V was cut back by 2 bases and J by 2 bases. The CDR3 sequence is 15 residues long. CDR3 sequence: CASSLLAGGQETQYF. DNA for the CDR3: TGTGCCAGCAGCTTACTAGCGGGGGGGCAAGAGACCCAGTACTTC.

This rearrangement joins TRBV29-1 to TRBJ2-5; 8 bases are shared with TRBD1. V shed 3 bases, J shed 2 bases, and the junction held 5 bases outside the gene matches. The CDR3 extends over 14 amino acids. Germline CDR1 is SQVTM and CDR2 is ANQGSEA. This CDR3 is CSVDLGQGQETQYF. The DNA of the CDR3 is TGCAGCGTTGATCTTGGACAGGGACAAGAGACCCAGTACTTC.

This clone has just one count. The V and J genes are TRBV9 and TRBJ2-1; D may be TRBD2 (5 bases). This CDR3 has 18 amino acids. Trimming took 0 bases from V and 0 from J, leaving 16 bases between them. CDR1 and CDR2 (germline): SGDLS, YYNGEE. The CDR3 region is CASSVGPAGRSSYNEQFF. CDR3 DNA: TGTGCCAGCAGCGTAGGTCCCGCGGGCAGAAGCTCCTACAATGAGCAGTTCTTC.

The rearrangement links TRBV6-2 or TRBV6-3 to TRBJ1-1; D not resolved. The CDR3 is made up of 13 amino acids. V lost 1 base and J lost 5, with 8 bases in between. Germline CDR1 reads MNHEY; CDR2 reads SVGEGT. CDR3: CASSYYAVTEAFF. The CDR3 bases are TGTGCCAGCAGTTACTACGCGGTGACTGAAGCTTTCTTT.

This chain joins TRBV5-1 and TRBJ1-4, with TRBD1 identical over 7 bases. CDR3 length equals 15 residues. CDR1 is SGHRS, CDR2 YFSETQ, per germline. V shed 5 bases and J 3 bases; nucleotides not matched to a gene: 7. CDR3 amino acids: CASRLTGMANEKLFF. DNA of the CDR3: TGCGCCAGCAGACTGACAGGGATGGCTAATGAAAAACTGTTTTTT.

This clone has just a few counts. This chain connects TRBV27 to TRBJ2-7; TRBD1 matches at 10 bases. The CDR3 has 15 residues. CDR1 and CDR2 from the germline V gene are MNHEY and SMNVEV (reference sequence). Unmatched junction bases numbered 5, after V lost 6 bases and J lost 0 bases. CDR3 protein: CASRKDRGYSYEQYF. CDR3 bases: TGTGCCAGCAGGAAGGACAGGGGGTACTCCTACGAGCAGTACTTC.

The V gene is TRBV6-5, the J gene TRBJ2-7; D call uncertain. V was shortened by 4 bases and J by 2 bases, with 3 bases between the two germline ends. The CDR3 runs to 11 residues. Germline CDR1 is MNHEY and CDR2 is SVGAGI. DNA of the CDR3: TGTGCCAGCAGTTTCACCTACGAGCAGTACTTC. It yields the protein CASSFTYEQYF.

The CDR3 protein is CATAAGGTGELFF. DNA for the CDR3: TGTGCCACCGCGGCAGGGGGCACCGGGGAGCTGTTTTTT. V gene TRBV24-1 combines with J gene TRBJ2-2; 7 bases map to TRBD1. Germline V lookup: CDR1 KGHDR, CDR2 SFDVKD. The CDR3 is 13 residues long. The V segment lost 9 bases and the J segment 4 bases; nucleotides outside the gene matches: 4.

This chain uses TRBV5-5 with TRBJ1-4; the D gene is possibly TRBD1 (5 bases). CDR3 length: 11 amino acids. Germline V gene data show CDR1 as SGHKS and CDR2 as YYEKEE (reference sequence). Trimming stripped 4 bases from V and 13 bases from J, with 11 bases between. The CDR3 DNA is TGTGCCAGCAGCGTGGACATATCACTGTTTTTT. This codes for CASSVDISLFF. Looking up the rest from reference TRBV5-5 and TRBJ1-4 gives the full variable domain: DAGVTQSPTHLIKTRGQQVTLRCSPISGHKSVSWYQQVLGQGPQFIFQYYEKEERGRGNFPDRFSARQFPNYSSELNVNALLLGDSALYLCASSVDISLFFGSGTQLSVL.

The rearrangement uses TRBV7-7 and TRBJ2-7; D not resolved. The CDR3 has 11 residues. Germline loops: CDR1 SSHAT, CDR2 FNYEAQ (reference sequence). The chain's CDR3 is CMVLTSYEQYF. DNA of the CDR3: TGTATGGTCCTTACATCCTACGAGCAGTACTTC. Full variable domain (outside the CDR3, taken from reference TRBV7-7 and TRBJ2-7): GAGVSQSPRYKVTKRGQDVTLRCDPISSHATLYWYQQALGQGPEFLTYFNYEAQPDKSGLPSDRFSAERPEGSISTLTIQRTEQRDSAMYRCMVLTSYEQYFGPGTRLTVT.

The chain recombines TRBV12-3 or TRBV12-4 with TRBJ1-1; 8 bases align to TRBD1. Trimming removed 4 bases from V and 5 bases from J; junction bases left unmatched: 0. This CDR3 is 12 amino acids long. The DNA for the CDR3 is TGTGCCAGCAGTTGGACAGGGACTGAAGCTTTCTTT. It yields the protein CASSWTGTEAFF.

CDR3 DNA: TGTGCCAGCAGCATCCAGGGGAGCGTGTACGAGCAGTACTTC. Its translation: CASSIQGSVYEQYF. This sequence joins TRBV7-2 and TRBJ2-7, with D possibly TRBD1 on 6 matching bases. Trimming took off 5 bases at V and 4 bases at J, with 15 bases between the two ends. Germline CDR1 reads SGHTA; CDR2 reads FQGNSA. The CDR3 is 14 residues long. The complete variable domain, with remaining parts taken from reference TRBV7-2 and TRBJ2-7, reads GAGVSQSPSNKVTEKGKDVELRCDPISGHTALYWYRQSLGQGLEFLIYFQGNSAPDKSGLPSDRFSAERTGGSVSTLTIQRTQQEDSAVYLCASSIQGSVYEQYFGPGTRLTVT.

The gene calls are TRBV5-8 and TRBJ1-2; unclear D gene. V was cut by 1 base and J by 8 bases, with 12 bases left in between. Germline V gene lookup returns CDR1 SGHTS and CDR2 YDEGEE. This CDR3 is 13 amino acids long. The CDR3: CASSLRSAGGYTF. CDR3 bases: TGTGCCAGCAGCTTGAGGTCAGCAGGAGGCTACACCTTC. Full variable domain (missing parts from reference TRBV5-8 and TRBJ1-2): EAGVTQSPTHLIKTRGQQATLRCSPISGHTSVYWYQQALGLGLQFLLWYDEGEERNRGNFPPRFSGRQFPNYSSELNVNALELEDSALYLCASSLRSAGGYTFGSGTRLTVV.

This clone has a handful of counts. V gene TRBV29-1 combines with J gene TRBJ2-7, with 9 bases lining up with TRBD1. Germline V gene data show CDR1 as SQVTM and CDR2 as ANQGSEA. This CDR3 has 15 amino acids. V lost 4 bases and J lost 0; bases outside the gene matches: 7. This CDR3 is CSVASGTGSSYEQYF. In DNA form, the CDR3 reads TGCAGCGTTGCGTCCGGGACAGGGAGCTCCTACGAGCAGTACTTC.

The genes are TRBV7-9 and TRBJ1-6, with D tentatively TRBD1 (6 bases). Germline V CDR1 and CDR2: SEHNR, FQNEAQ (reference sequence). Trimming stripped 1 base from V and 5 bases from J, with 15 bases between. The CDR3 is made up of 17 amino acids. The chain's CDR3 is CASSLEGRGVNNSPLHF. In DNA, the CDR3 is TGTGCCAGCAGCTTAGAGGGCAGGGGAGTAAATAATTCACCCCTCCACTTT.

The V and J genes are TRBV7-9 and TRBJ2-5; a weak D match, TRBD2 (6 bases). Germline assignment: CDR1 SEHNR and CDR2 FQNEAQ (reference sequence). This CDR3 region has 16 residues. Trimming left V 1 base short and J 1 base short, with 13 bases between. The CDR3 loop is CASSLVGLGGQETQYF. CDR3 DNA sequence: TGTGCCAGCAGCTTAGTGGGCCTGGGGGGCCAAGAGACCCAGTACTTC.

The rearrangement uses TRBV19 and TRBJ1-2, with 7 positions matching TRBD1. The V and J ends lost 7 bases and 2 bases, in that order; junction bases with no gene match: 7. Germline CDR1 reads LNHDA; CDR2 reads SQIVND (reference sequence). The CDR3 is 14 amino acids. CDR3 bases: TGTGCCAGTAATCCGACAGGGACAAACTATGGCTACACCTTC. Translated: CASNPTGTNYGYTF.

The rearrangement links TRBV19 to TRBJ1-5, with TRBD1 identical over 10 bases. The CDR3 sequence is 14 residues long. Germline CDR1 reads LNHDA; CDR2 reads SQIVND (reference sequence). V lost 10 bases and J lost 6; bases outside the gene matches: 9. CDR3 region: CATTPDRGAQPQHF. The CDR3 DNA is TGTGCCACTACCCCGGACAGGGGGGCTCAGCCCCAGCATTTT.

The genes are TRBV6-6 and TRBJ2-7; 9 bases agree with TRBD1. V lost 4 bases and J lost 3; bases outside the gene matches: 4. This CDR3 is 14 amino acids long. Germline loops: CDR1 MNHNY, CDR2 SVGAGI (reference sequence). DNA for the CDR3: TGTGCCAGCAGTTCCGGGACAGGGCTCTACGAGCAGTACTTC. It encodes CASSSGTGLYEQYF.

A note on this clone: This CDR3 is also generated by other DNA sequences in the sample. V usage is TRBV6-2 or TRBV6-3 and J usage is TRBJ2-5; 9 positions match TRBD2. The CDR3 extends over 14 amino acids. Germline assignment: CDR1 MNHEY and CDR2 SVGEGT. J gave up 5 bases and V 5 bases, and 6 bases lay outside the gene matches. This chain's CDR3 is CASSPGLAGETQYF. CDR3 bases: TGTGCCAGCAGTCCGGGACTAGCTGGGGAGACCCAGTACTTC.